Given below is one TCR beta chain in context. This specimen comes from a study of control samples from healthy donors and cancer patients. The CDR3 runs 13 residues. V gave up 0 bases and J gave up 1 base, with 3 bases separating them. The assay was immunoSEQ multiplex PCR, and TCRdb's table has in-frame clones only and misses some. Altogether around 140,000 clones are present, approximately 93% being singletons, with the ten largest covering around 5.4%. Sequences were obtained from blood. This TCR derives from a man aged 18 to 29 in good health. The chain is built from TRBV12-3 or TRBV12-4 and TRBJ1-1; D is unclear. The CDR3 sequence: CASSLAGNTEAFF. CDR3 coding DNA: TGTGCCAGCAGTTTAGCGGGGAACACTGAAGCTTTCTTT.